The source of this T cell receptor beta chain is a study of blood T cell repertoires in COVID-19. About the research overall: The analysed material was cDNA or gDNA that came from T cells, B-cell-depleted T cells, or PBMCs.

Measured with immunoSEQ multiplex PCR; TCRdb has only the in-frame clones, and not every one. The table lists approximately 300,000 clones, 90% of them singletons. There are a few counts of this clone. Germline V gene data show CDR1 as MGHRA and CDR2 as YSYEKL. The J segment lost 5 bases and the V segment lost 4 bases, leaving 10 bases of the junction unmatched. CDR3 length: 18 residues. Enrolled through a virtual design, the participants were between roughly 18 and 100 years of age and came from about two dozen US areas. Cohort allocation depended upon clinical history that participants reported. People in the exposed group encountered a COVID-19 case within 2 weeks before entering the study.

The TCR comes from a woman in her 30s who had been exposed to COVID-19. The J gene is TRBJ1-6, the V gene TRBV4-1; 11 nucleotides line up with TRBD1. The sample comprised PBMCs or T cells enriched from blood (not recorded which). The CDR3 DNA reads as TGCGCCAGCAGCCGTCGGGACAGGGGGAAAAAGAATAATTCACCCCTCCACTTT. This encodes CASSRRDRGKKNNSPLHF.